The TCR beta chain under discussion was sequenced for a study of CD8+ T cells in alopecia areata. Study information: The study gave treated patients oral tofacitinib at 5 to 10 mg twice daily.

As the sequencing template, cDNA was produced by extracting RNA and reverse transcribing it. Using immunoSEQ multiplex PCR, the repertoire was profiled, and TCRdb retains in-frame clones only, with some absent. Among about 180,000 clones listed, about 63% were seen once. CD4+ and CD8+ T cells were sorted from PBMCs stained for CD3, CD4 and CD8. The V and J ends lost 4 bases and 2 bases respectively, with 8 bases between them. The CDR3 totals 12 residues. Germline values: CDR1 SQVTM, CDR2 ANQGSEA. Of note for this clone: Its target is unknown.

General study findings and limits: TCR sharing across patients was less clear than in mice, possibly HLA-related. Higher clonality was seen in lesional scalp than in normal scalp, especially in alopecia totalis/universalis.

This material consisted of CD4+ T cells sorted from blood, taken at week 0. This sequence joins TRBV29-1 and TRBJ1-2; no clear D. The TCR originated in a human donor with alopecia areata. CDR3 sequence (DNA): TGCAGCGTTGGAGAGGGAAACTATGGCTACACCTTC. This sequence encodes CSVGEGNYGYTF.